This T cell receptor (beta chain) was recorded in a study of long-term antiretroviral therapy in people with HIV (dated by TCRdb to between 2021 and 2024). For context, the study as a whole: Collection of the earliest samples took place about a decade ahead of the 2015 WHO recommendation for immediate ART, at a time when ART was typically delayed until CD4 counts fell. A total of 150 to 200 cryopreserved PBMC samples came from 25 to 35 adults with confirmed HIV infection and were collected serially over a mean of about six years (range 1-12). A retrospective serial study tested whether ART initiation and durable HIV suppression were associated with changes in peripheral blood TRB repertoire composition and diversity. No cross-contamination during QIAcube processing turned up in test extractions that ran a monoclonal T-cell line alongside about 30 polyclonal samples. Among the 30 or so participants with HIV, around 10 were female.

Inclusion was restricted to participants for whom at least one PBMC sample before ART initiation and at least two post-ART samples were available. All participants with HIV were treated in the United States of America. Before DNA extraction, cryopreserved samples of about 0.95-11 million PBMC were thawed and washed. At the time of the earliest PBMC sample, participants with HIV were aged between roughly 20 and 55 years. Each participant contributed PBMC samples from 1-4 timepoints before ART initiation and 2-8 timepoints after ART initiation, with a median of 7 samples. Serial HIV viral load, CD4+ T-cell count, ART history and demographic data were obtained for every participant. Using a Qiagen kit on a QIAcube, genomic DNA was extracted from unsorted PBMC, with samples processed in batches of 12. Details on this clone: What antigen it recognizes has not been identified. Within one base of it there is no much larger clone, and no base qualities were kept.

Sequencing of the TRB variable region was done with the immunoSEQ hsTCRB v3.0 assay at survey level resolution. A depth of roughly 40,000-50,000 T-cell genomes per sample was targeted for TRB sequencing. TRB libraries were pooled and sequenced on an Illumina MiSeq using a v3 150-cycle kit. For the original study's pipeline: Repertoire analysis was performed in R inside a reproducible Nextflow workflow that covered QC, data transformation and analysis. LymphoSeq2, an R package for exploring AIRR-Seq data, was used to implement custom analyses. A few samples that yielded fewer than 5000 total TRB sequences were excluded, so that around 190 HIV repertoires were analyzed. Of the 188 retained HIV repertoires, some 60 were collected before and under 150 after ART initiation. Each repertoire was downsampled to 5000 TRB nucleotide sequences, and summary statistics were averaged across 100 downsampling iterations. Only TRB sequences with CDR3 regions of at least seven amino acids were retained for analysis. A Shannon entropy-derived clonality score and the Gini coefficient were used to measure diversity. In the repertoire networks, any two of the top 5000 CDR3 amino acid sequences were connected whenever the two sequences differed by an edit distance of one. Antigen specificity groups and MHC restriction were predicted for TRB CDR3 amino acid sequences with GLIPH2. To flag known associations with CMV, EBV, HIV or tissue antigens, CDR3 amino acid sequences were compared against VDJdb and McPAS-TCR. Pre-ART, post-ART and control groups were compared with Wilcoxon signed-rank tests and Holm-Bonferroni correction. TCRdb took this table from immuneACCESS and kept in-frame rearrangements with V and J called. Such tables lack part of the clones; where checked against another copy, unresolved V genes explain under half of the gap, and the rest is unexplained. V and J calls and clone size are those listed in that table; D and trimming were worked out from the DNA. The sample table records 35,000 or so clones; approximately 83% of these occur just once. The ten largest clonotypes hold roughly 10% of the sample.

Reading from cysteine to phenylalanine, the CDR3 counts 15 amino acids. Left in the record is the CDR3 DNA by itself, 45 bases read in frame from the first base. Ends trimmed: V by 5 bases, J by 4 bases; bases unmatched to a gene: 9. CDR1 and CDR2 are drawn from the germline V gene: SGHVS, FNYEAQ. Study-level results and caveats: CDR3 length ranges in HIV repertoires were narrower than in controls, and network structure suggested an antigen-experienced repertoire with only a slight naive shift after ART. No data were available on ART adherence, viral resistance or therapy changes, limiting inferences about post-ART repertoire changes. Expanded TRB clones identified before ART initiation dominated the repertoire at all time points, although this dominance fluctuated and declined in many PLHIV after ART. Owing to limited PBMC availability, only the TCR beta chain was sequenced, without alpha chain pairing. ART initiation was associated with a significant increase in TRB diversity, but diversity stayed significantly below transplant donor controls even after long-term ART. Because pre-ART samples had limited cell numbers, unsorted PBMC were profiled rather than sorted CD4+ and CD8+ T cells. The samples were dated from about 2003 to 2017, and the ART regimens that were used may be less effective than current ART regimens.

Sequencing was performed on unsorted PBMCs, taken 2.2 years after starting antiretroviral therapy. The rearrangement combines TRBV7-6 with TRBJ2-5; 8 middle bases align to TRBD1. The clonotype originates from a man aged 18 to 30 with HIV. The sequenced DNA is TGTGCCAGCAGCATTACAGGGGGTGGGGGAGAGACCCAGTACTTC. Translated, it reads CASSITGGGGETQYF.